What follows are 21 T cell receptor beta chains derived from one specimen sequenced in a study of blood T cell repertoires in COVID-19. Clones were read by immunoSEQ multiplex PCR, and TCRdb kept only the in-frame ones, dropping some. The sample carries approximately 240,000 clones, 70% to 90% recorded once. Sequencing was done on a sample of peripheral blood. These TCRs come from a woman in her 40s who had recovered from COVID-19.

The chain joins TRBV5-6 to TRBJ2-5; 10 nucleotides line up with TRBD2. The CDR3 consists of 15 residues. The V gene end was trimmed by 4 bases and the J gene end by 4 bases; junction bases not matched to a gene: 7. CDR1 is SGHDT, CDR2 YYEEEE, per germline. CDR3 residues: CASSGTRLAGETQYF. As DNA, the CDR3 is TGTGCCAGCAGCGGTACCCGACTAGCGGGAGAGACCCAGTACTTC.

The chain is built from TRBV6-5 and TRBJ2-7; 7 bases are shared with TRBD2. The CDR3 consists of 15 residues. Germline V lookup: CDR1 MNHEY, CDR2 SVGAGI. V lost 3 bases and J lost 2; bases outside the gene matches: 7. In DNA form, the CDR3 reads TGTGCCAGCAGTTATCGGCCTAGCGGAACCTACGAGCAGTACTTC. As protein: CASSYRPSGTYEQYF.

This clone was observed once. The chain has TRBV5-1 and TRBJ2-6, with 12 bases aligning to TRBD2. V dropped 2 bases and J dropped 1; count of bases not matched to a gene: 4. The germline CDR1 and CDR2 sequences are SGHRS and YFSETQ. The CDR3 runs 18 residues. DNA of the CDR3: TGCGCCAGCAGCTTTACGACTAGCGGGAGATCTGGGGCCAACGTCCTGACTTTC. Translation: CASSFTTSGRSGANVLTF.

This rearrangement joins TRBV5-4 to TRBJ2-1, with D possibly being TRBD2 (5 bases). Trimming cost V 2 bases and J 4 bases, with 13 bases left between them. CDR1 and CDR2 (germline): SGHNT, YYREEE (reference sequence). The CDR3 length is 15 residues. The DNA for the CDR3 is TGTGCCAGCAGCTTTCCGGGGAGCCCTTACAATGAGCAGTTCTTC. Translated, it gives CASSFPGSPYNEQFF.

This chain links TRBV5-8 with TRBJ1-5; D may be TRBD1 (5 bases). Germline V CDR1 and CDR2: SGHTS, YDEGEE. The CDR3 is made up of 15 amino acids. V shed 3 bases and J shed 0 bases, with 10 bases lying between them. The CDR3 coding sequence is TGTGCCAGCAGCTCGACAGTCTATAGCAATCAGCCCCAGCATTTT. This sequence encodes CASSSTVYSNQPQHF.

The rearrangement joins TRBV18 to TRBJ1-2; 8 nucleotides agree with TRBD1. The V and J ends lost 3 bases and 0 bases, in that order; junction bases with no gene match: 6. This CDR3 spans 16 amino acids. Germline V CDR1 and CDR2: KGHSH, LQKENI. Here the CDR3 DNA reads TGTGCCAGCTCACCCGGACAGGGACTCACTAACTATGGCTACACCTTC. Its translation is CASSPGQGLTNYGYTF. Filled out from reference TRBV18 and TRBJ1-2, the complete variable domain reads NAGVMQNPRHLVRRRGQEARLRCSPMKGHSHVYWYRQLPEEGLKFMVYLQKENIIDESGMPKERFSAEFPKEGPSILRIQQVVRGDSAAYFCASSPGQGLTNYGYTFGSGTRLTVV.

The V call is TRBV5-1, the J call TRBJ2-3; 8 positions match TRBD2. Germline CDR1 and CDR2: SGHRS and YFSETQ. This CDR3 contains 17 residues. The V and J ends lost 4 bases and 9 bases, in that order; junction bases with no gene match: 19. CDR3 sequence reads: CASSPGGRLARDRTQYF. CDR3 bases: TGCGCCAGCAGCCCCGGGGGGCGACTAGCGAGAGATCGGACGCAGTATTTT.

This chain links TRBV18 with TRBJ2-1, with 7 bases that match TRBD2. The V gene's germline CDR1 is KGHSH and CDR2 LQKENI. With 6 bases clipped from V and 5 bases from J, the junction kept 10 bases outside the gene matches. The CDR3 runs 15 residues. CDR3 in amino acids: CASSRSGGTNNEQFF. CDR3 DNA: TGTGCCAGCTCGAGGTCGGGAGGCACAAACAATGAGCAGTTCTTC. Full variable domain (missing parts from reference TRBV18 and TRBJ2-1): NAGVMQNPRHLVRRRGQEARLRCSPMKGHSHVYWYRQLPEEGLKFMVYLQKENIIDESGMPKERFSAEFPKEGPSILRIQQVVRGDSAAYFCASSRSGGTNNEQFFGPGTRLTVL.

Comment on this clone: The junction does not match germline at one end; this may be a read error. J is TRBJ1-3 and V is TRBV5-1, with D unresolved. This CDR3 spans 16 amino acids. CDR1 SGHRS and CDR2 YFSETQ come from the germline V gene. CDR3 DNA: TGCGCCAGCAGATTGGAAATAGGGAGCTCTGGAAACACCATATATTTT. This encodes CASRLEIGSSGNTIYF.

The chain carries TRBV6-5 and TRBJ2-1, with TRBD1 identical over 10 bases. The ends lost 5 bases at V and 7 bases at J; junction bases unmatched: 8. This CDR3 contains 15 residues. The germline gives CDR1 MNHEY, CDR2 SVGAGI. This CDR3 reads CASSLSDRGTNEQFF. CDR3 nucleotides: TGTGCCAGCAGTCTATCGGACAGGGGGACGAATGAGCAGTTCTTC.

CDR3 sequence reads: CASSLRGTGQGTDTQYF. In nucleotides, the CDR3 is TGTGCCAGCAGCTTGAGAGGCACGGGACAGGGGACAGATACGCAGTATTTT. V usage is TRBV11-2 and J usage is TRBJ2-3, with 10 bases lining up with TRBD1. The CDR3 sequence is 17 residues long. CDR1 and CDR2 (germline): SGHAT, FQNNGV. J was trimmed by 3 bases and V by 3 bases; bases with no gene match: 9.

This rearrangement joins TRBV7-2 to TRBJ2-2, with 9 bases lining up with TRBD2. J gave up 6 bases and V 1 base, and 12 bases lay outside the gene matches. This CDR3 has 18 amino acids. Germline V gene lookup returns CDR1 SGHTA and CDR2 FQGNSA. The CDR3 region has the DNA TGTGCCAGCAGCTTAGTGGGGCGTAGCGGGAGCCGGGCCGGGGAGCTGTTTTTT. Amino acid sequence: CASSLVGRSGSRAGELFF. The full variable domain, rest sourced from reference TRBV7-2 and TRBJ2-2, is GAGVSQSPSNKVTEKGKDVELRCDPISGHTALYWYRQSLGQGLEFLIYFQGNSAPDKSGLPSDRFSAERTGGSVSTLTIQRTQQEDSAVYLCASSLVGRSGSRAGELFFGEGSRLTVL.

The gene calls are TRBV7-2 and TRBJ2-3; 8 bases are shared with TRBD2. Germline loops: CDR1 SGHTA, CDR2 FQGNSA. The CDR3 consists of 16 residues. The trim removed 5 bases at V and 6 bases at J, leaving 13 bases unmatched. Written as DNA, the CDR3 is TGTGCCAGCAGCCCAGGTGCGGGGGGTGTAAGGGATACGCAGTATTTT. Translation: CASSPGAGGVRDTQYF.

The rearrangement uses TRBV5-1 and TRBJ1-2, with 11 bases matching TRBD1. After removal of 3 bases from V and 8 bases from J, the junction contained 3 bases not matched to a gene. Germline CDR1 SGHRS, CDR2 YFSETQ. This CDR3 spans 13 amino acids. The CDR3 sequence: CASSSDRGQGYTF. The CDR3 DNA is TGCGCCAGCAGCTCGGACAGGGGGCAAGGCTACACCTTC.

The chain has TRBV6-6 and TRBJ1-4, with a tentative D call TRBD1 (5 bases). The CDR3 is 14 amino acids. V was trimmed by 6 bases and J by 3 bases, leaving 11 bases between them. In germline, CDR1 is MNHNY, CDR2 SVGAGI (reference sequence). CDR3 in DNA: TGTGCCAGCAGGCAGGGCGTTCCTAATGAAAAACTGTTTTTT. Amino acids: CASRQGVPNEKLFF.

This clone was seen more than once but under ten times. This rearrangement joins TRBV5-1 to TRBJ1-2, with D perhaps TRBD1 (5 bases). This CDR3 is 13 amino acids long. The germline CDR1 and CDR2 sequences are SGHRS and YFSETQ. V shed 4 bases and J shed 4 bases, with 11 bases lying between them. The CDR3 reads CASSRGTAYGYTF. The CDR3 bases are TGCGCCAGCAGCCGCGGGACTGCCTATGGCTACACCTTC.

This clone was recorded once. This chain links TRBV7-9 with TRBJ1-6; 10 bases are shared with TRBD1. The CDR3 runs 18 residues. In germline, CDR1 is SEHNR, CDR2 FQNEAQ (reference sequence). V was clipped by 3 bases and J by 7 bases; unmatched bases: 12. The CDR3 is CASSLTRGGTGANSPLHF. Written as DNA, the CDR3 is TGTGCCAGCAGCTTGACACGTGGCGGGACAGGGGCAAATTCACCCCTCCACTTT.

The rearrangement links TRBV7-9 to TRBJ1-2; 8 bases fit TRBD1. V trimming: 8 bases; J trimming: 6 bases; junction bases outside the gene matches: 17. The germline gives CDR1 SEHNR, CDR2 FQNEAQ (reference sequence). The CDR3 covers 16 residues. CDR3 DNA: TGTGCCAGCCGGAGGTCTATGGGCAGGGGGCTTCATGGCTACACCTTC. This codes for CASRRSMGRGLHGYTF.

This clone was recorded a few times. Additional DNA sequences in this sample encode the identical CDR3. The chain joins TRBV5-4 to TRBJ1-3, with a possible D match to TRBD1 (5 bases). This CDR3 contains 14 residues. V shed 1 base and J shed 1 base, with 6 bases lying between them. Germline CDR1 is SGHNT and CDR2 is YYREEE (reference sequence). The CDR3 nucleotides read TGTGCCAGCAGCTTGAGGGGTTCTGGAAACACCATATATTTT. Translating gives CASSLRGSGNTIYF.

The chain combines TRBV3-1 (or the pseudogene TRBV3-2) with TRBJ1-2; D remains unclear. This CDR3 has 14 amino acids. Germline V gene data show CDR1 as LGHDT and CDR2 as YNNKEL (reference sequence). The germline V and J ends were trimmed by 0 bases and 7 bases, with 12 bases remaining between them. Here the CDR3 reads CASSQDSGWSGYTF. CDR3 in DNA: TGTGCCAGCAGCCAAGATTCGGGGTGGAGTGGCTACACCTTC.

The table lists this clone with a few counts. The chain carries TRBV5-5 and TRBJ1-2; the D gene is possibly TRBD1 (6 bases). V was pared by 0 bases and J by 2 bases, with 11 bases between. The CDR3 contains 15 residues. Per germline, CDR1 SGHKS and CDR2 YYEKEE (reference sequence). The CDR3 DNA reads TGTGCCAGCAGCTTGGTTTCAGGGGAGAACTATGGCTACACCTTC. Amino acids: CASSLVSGENYGYTF.